Listed below are T cell receptor beta chains from one sample, sequenced in a study of blood T cell repertoires in COVID-19. Sequenced by immunoSEQ multiplex PCR; TCRdb stores in-frame clones only, minus some. The data hold approximately 210,000 clones, with roughly 86% observed a single time. The sample was peripheral blood. Receptors originate from a woman between 50 and 59 years old with active or convalescent COVID-19. The CDR3 runs from the conserved cysteine through the conserved F or W. The D gene is left open where the match is weak. Not all rows give a size; the values are once, few, many and, for expanded clones, a class.

.	.	TRBJ2-2	TRBV7-2	TGTGCCAGCAGACAGCGGCGTTCCACCGGGGAGCTGTTTTTT	CASRQRRSTGELFF
TRBD1	few	TRBJ2-6	TRBV5-1	TGCGCCAGCAGCCCGGGACAGGCTGGGGCCAACGTCCTGACTTTC	CASSPGQAGANVLTF
.	.	TRBJ1-1	TRBV11-2	TGTGCCAGCAGCTTTACACAGAACACTGAAGCTTTCTTT	CASSFTQNTEAFF
TRBD1	.	TRBJ1-1	TRBV28	TGTGCCAGCCACAGGGGGCGGGTCACTGAAGCTTTCTTT	CASHRGRVTEAFF
TRBD1	.	TRBJ1-1	TRBV6-4	TGTGCCAGCAGGAAAACAGGGGGAGGCACTGAAGCTTTCTTT	CASRKTGGGTEAFF
.	once	TRBJ2-1	TRBV7-9	TGTGCCAGCTCTTACACTTCGAGGGGGTCTAGGAATGAGCAGTTCTTC	CASSYTSRGSRNEQFF
.	once	TRBJ1-2	TRBV5-6	TGTGCCAGCACCCATGGGGCAGTCTCTTTCTATGGCTACACCTTC	CASTHGAVSFYGYTF
TRBD1	.	TRBJ2-1	TRBV5-6	TGTGCCAGCAGCCCGGACAGGGGGCGCTACAATGAGCAGTTCTTC	CASSPDRGRYNEQFF
.	.	TRBJ1-5	TRBV5-6	TGTGCCAGCAGTTCCTCCAGGGGAATTATTAGCAATCAGCCCCAGCATTTT	CASSSSRGIISNQPQHF
TRBD1	once	TRBJ2-5	TRBV6-5	TGTGCCAGCGGCGGACAGGGTAAGGGCCAAGAGACCCAGTACTTC	CASGGQGKGQETQYF
.	.	TRBJ1-1	TRBV6-4	TGTGCCAGCAGTGAACACGAGAACACTGAAGCTTTCTTT	CASSEHENTEAFF
.	few	TRBJ2-7	TRBV6-5	TGTGCCAGCACCCCGTACGGCGGGTCCCCCTACGAGCAGTACTTC	CASTPYGGSPYEQYF
TRBD2	.	TRBJ2-1	TRBV11-3	TGTGCCAGCAGCTTAGGCGGGAGCTCCTACAATGAGCAGTTCTTC	CASSLGGSSYNEQFF
.	few	TRBJ2-1	TRBV15	TGTGCCACCATCCCGGGCAGGGGAAAGGACAATGAGCAGTTCTTC	CATIPGRGKDNEQFF
TRBD1	.	TRBJ2-7	TRBV5-6	TGTGCCAGCAGCAGTACTAACAGGGGAAGCGACTACGAGCAGTACTTC	CASSSTNRGSDYEQYF
.	.	TRBJ1-1	TRBV11-2	TGTGCCAGCAGCCCAGGGTACGGAGCTTTCTTT	CASSPGYGAFF
TRBD2	.	TRBJ2-1	TRBV7-3	TGTGCCAGCAGCCCCGGGACTAGCGGTTACAATGAGCAGTTCTTC	CASSPGTSGYNEQFF
.	.	TRBJ2-2	TRBV6-5	TGTGCCAGCAGTTACTTACAGGGTGAGGGCACCGGGGAGCTGTTTTTT	CASSYLQGEGTGELFF
TRBD2	.	TRBJ2-5	TRBV19	TGTGCCAGTTCTCAAGGCCGACTAGCGGGAAGGGGGGAGACCCAGTACTTC	CASSQGRLAGRGETQYF
.	.	TRBJ1-1	TRBV5-1	TGCGCCAGCAGCTACAGGGCCAGCACTGAAGCTTTCTTT	CASSYRASTEAFF
.	.	TRBJ1-2	TRBV6-5	TGTGCCAGCACCACCCGAGGGGGGGCGAACTATGGCTACACCTTC	CASTTRGGANYGYTF
.	.	TRBJ1-5	TRBV19	TGTGCCAGTAGACCTAACCTACGGAGTTATAGCAATCAGCCCCAGCATTTT	CASRPNLRSYSNQPQHF
TRBD2	few	TRBJ2-7	TRBV7-9	TGTGCCAGCAGCCCCGTGACTAGCGGCTCTGAGCAGTACTTC	CASSPVTSGSEQYF
.	few	TRBJ2-3	TRBV12-3/TRBV12-4	TGTGCCAGCCGGTACGCAGATACGCAGTATTTT	CASRYADTQYF
TRBD1	.	TRBJ1-2	TRBV19	TGTGCCAGTAGTAACCACAGGGGGAAAACGGATGGCTACACCTTC	CASSNHRGKTDGYTF
.	.	TRBJ1-5	TRBV28	TGTGCCAGCAGTTTATACAGGACTCAGCCCCAGCATTTT	CASSLYRTQPQHF